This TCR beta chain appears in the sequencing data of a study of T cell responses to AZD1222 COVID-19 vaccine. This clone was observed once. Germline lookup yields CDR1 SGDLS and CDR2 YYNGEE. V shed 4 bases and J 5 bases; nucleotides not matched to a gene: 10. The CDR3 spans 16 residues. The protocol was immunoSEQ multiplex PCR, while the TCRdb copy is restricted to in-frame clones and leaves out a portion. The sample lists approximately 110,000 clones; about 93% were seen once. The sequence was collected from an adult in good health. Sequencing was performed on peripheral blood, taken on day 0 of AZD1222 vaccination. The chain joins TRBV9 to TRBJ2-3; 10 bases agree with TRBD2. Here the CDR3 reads CASSPRVAGGGDTQYF. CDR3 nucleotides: TGTGCCAGCAGCCCCCGGGTAGCGGGGGGCGGAGATACGCAGTATTTT.